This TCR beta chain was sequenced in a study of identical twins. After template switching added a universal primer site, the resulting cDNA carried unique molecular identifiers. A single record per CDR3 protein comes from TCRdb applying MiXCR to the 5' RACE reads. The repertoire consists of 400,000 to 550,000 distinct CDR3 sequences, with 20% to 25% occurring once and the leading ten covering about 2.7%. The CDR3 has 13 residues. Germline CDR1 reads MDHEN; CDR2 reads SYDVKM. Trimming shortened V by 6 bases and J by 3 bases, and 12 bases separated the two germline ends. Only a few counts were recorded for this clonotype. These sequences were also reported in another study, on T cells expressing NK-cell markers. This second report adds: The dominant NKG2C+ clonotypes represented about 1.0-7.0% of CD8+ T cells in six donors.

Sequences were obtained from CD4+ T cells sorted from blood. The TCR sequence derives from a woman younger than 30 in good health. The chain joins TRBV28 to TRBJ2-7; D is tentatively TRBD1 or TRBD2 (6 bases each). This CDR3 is CASRGGIVYEQYF. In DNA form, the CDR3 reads TGTGCCAGCAGAGGGGGGATAGTCTACGAGCAGTACTTC.